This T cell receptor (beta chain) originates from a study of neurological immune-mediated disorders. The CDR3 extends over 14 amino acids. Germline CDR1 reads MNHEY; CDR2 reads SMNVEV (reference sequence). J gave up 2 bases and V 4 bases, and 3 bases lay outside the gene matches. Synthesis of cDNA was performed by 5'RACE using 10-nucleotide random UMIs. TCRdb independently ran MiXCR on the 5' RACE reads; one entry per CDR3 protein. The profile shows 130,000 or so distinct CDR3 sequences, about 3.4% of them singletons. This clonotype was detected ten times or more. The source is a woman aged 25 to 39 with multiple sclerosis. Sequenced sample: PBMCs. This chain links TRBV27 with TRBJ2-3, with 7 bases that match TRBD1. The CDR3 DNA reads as TGTGCCAGCAGTTGGACAGGATCCACAGATACGCAGTATTTT. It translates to CASSWTGSTDTQYF.